This TCR beta chain is from a study of blood T cell repertoires in COVID-19. On the study more broadly: Both acute and convalescent COVID-19 samples were obtained from the United States, Italy and Spain. Nucleic acid was either cDNA or gDNA, and it came from T cells, B-cell-depleted T cells, or PBMCs.

This clone was recorded only once. V was trimmed by 0 bases and J by 10 bases, leaving 10 bases between them. The CDR3 loop spans 13 amino acids. Looked up from germline, CDR1 is ENHRY and CDR2 is SYGVKD. In the original workflow: Reference gene primers were amplified, and this amplification served to estimate nucleated cell counts. Generated by immunoSEQ multiplex PCR, the TCRdb table keeps only in-frame clones and is missing some. That table is the source of V, J and clone size, and D and trimming were worked out from the DNA. The data show about 59,000 clones, about 72% seen once. V is TRBV10-3 and J is TRBJ2-1, with D possibly matching TRBD2 (5 bases). The specimen sequenced was peripheral blood. The source is a man older than 75 with acute or convalescent COVID-19. The CDR3 DNA sequence: TGTGCCATCAGTGAGTCGAACCGAGGGGAGCAGTTCTTC. Protein product: CAISESNRGEQFF.